These 4 T cell receptor beta chains came from one sample sequenced in a study of Ad26.COV2.S vaccination and SARS-CoV-2 variants. This sample's treatment: roughly 19 received Ad26.COV2.S at low or high dose, single or two shots; about 5 received placebo; per-sample allocation not given. The study sampled participants on day 63 after the first vaccine or placebo injection. Only in-frame clones appear in the TCRdb table, and some are missing; sequencing was by immunoSEQ multiplex PCR. The sample holds 400,000 to 500,000 clones, about 88% seen once. The specimen was peripheral blood, collected in a trial of Ad26.COV2.S vaccine versus placebo. Source of these receptors: a person between 18 and 65 years old who received the Ad26.COV2.S COVID-19 vaccine or a placebo.

The V gene is TRBV5-1, the J gene TRBJ2-5, with 8 bases aligning to TRBD2. The CDR3 contains 17 residues. Germline values: CDR1 SGHRS, CDR2 YFSETQ. After removal of 4 bases from V and 2 bases from J, the junction contained 13 bases not matched to a gene. The CDR3: CASSPTGLAYFQETQYF. The CDR3 nucleotides read TGCGCCAGCAGCCCAACAGGACTAGCCTACTTTCAAGAGACCCAGTACTTC.

The chain has TRBV7-2 and TRBJ1-1, with 7 bases that match TRBD1. CDR1 is SGHTA and CDR2 is FQGNSA in the germline V gene. The ends lost 2 bases at V and 5 bases at J; junction bases unmatched: 2. This CDR3 region has 13 residues. This CDR3 is CASSLQTGTEAFF. DNA of the CDR3: TGTGCCAGCAGCTTACAGACAGGGACTGAAGCTTTCTTT.

The chain is built from TRBV5-1 and TRBJ1-1, with D uncertain. Germline CDR1 is SGHRS and CDR2 is YFSETQ. V lost 7 bases, J lost 0 bases, and 19 bases lay in between. CDR3 length: 16 amino acids. The CDR3 spells CASSRGESNLNTEAFF. In nucleotides, the CDR3 is TGCGCCAGCTCCCGCGGTGAGAGCAACCTGAACACTGAAGCTTTCTTT.

The J gene is TRBJ2-5, the V gene TRBV10-1; 7 bases match TRBD1. Germline values: CDR1 WNHNN, CDR2 SYGVQD (reference sequence). The ends lost 7 bases at V and 3 bases at J; junction bases unmatched: 5. The CDR3 covers 13 residues. This chain's CDR3 is CASINDREETQYF. The CDR3 nucleotides are TGCGCCAGCATTAACGACAGGGAAGAGACCCAGTACTTC.